The entry that follows covers one T cell receptor beta chain sequence. When the RNA was reverse transcribed, random hexamers were used with an input of 0.5 to 1 ug. TCRdb re-analysed the immunoSEQ multiplex PCR reads in MiXCR, keeping a single row per CDR3 protein. The data hold under 200,000 distinct CDR3 sequences, with around 95% observed a single time. The data are from a study of CD8 T cells in Susac syndrome. The TEMRA cells underwent FACS enrichment, while the CD8+ and CD4+ T cells underwent negative isolation. Trimming stripped 2 bases from V and 6 bases from J, with 13 bases between. CDR1 is MDHEN and CDR2 is SYDVKM in the germline V gene. CDR3 length: 14 amino acids.

This clonotype was sampled from a human donor with multiple sclerosis. J is TRBJ1-2 and V is TRBV28; D is undetermined. Sequencing was performed on CD8+ T cells from PBMCs. The CDR3 protein is CASSLHGGIDGYTF. Here the CDR3 DNA reads TGTGCCAGCAGTTTACATGGCGGAATCGATGGCTACACCTTC.